The 20 T cell receptor beta chains below were found in one sample sequenced in a study of metastatic and nonmetastatic thyroid tumors. Before thyroid surgery, none of the patients had received any treatment. Via MiXCR, TCRdb re-called the PCR reads. The table includes about 43,000 clones, more than 9.5% detected once. The source material was blood. The receptor source for this set is a female donor with papillary thyroid cancer or a benign thyroid nodule (not recorded which). Some clones in this sample may be carry-over from other donors' samples.

This clone was seen at least ten times. CDR3 region: CASSPQGTDGYTF. In DNA form, the CDR3 reads TGTGCCAGCTCACCCCAGGGGACAGATGGCTACACCTTC. The chain employs TRBV18 and TRBJ1-2; the match to TRBD1 covers 7 bases. This CDR3 is built from 13 residues. Germline values: CDR1 KGHSH, CDR2 LQKENI. V shed 3 bases, J shed 6 bases, and the junction held 4 bases outside the gene matches. The variable domain in full, completed from reference TRBV18 and TRBJ1-2, reads NAGVMQNPRHLVRRRGQEARLRCSPMKGHSHVYWYRQLPEEGLKFMVYLQKENIIDESGMPKERFSAEFPKEGPSILRIQQVVRGDSAAYFCASSPQGTDGYTFGSGTRLTVV.

This clone was detected ten times or more. The chain uses TRBV5-8 and TRBJ2-3; D perhaps matches TRBD2 (5 bases). In germline, CDR1 is SGHTS, CDR2 YDEGEE. Trimming cost V 1 base and J 9 bases, with 15 bases left between them. The CDR3 is 14 amino acids. CDR3 nucleotides: TGTGCCAGCAGCTTGAGCGGCGGTGGGAGCACGCAGTATTTT. Its translation is CASSLSGGGSTQYF.

This clone was recorded at least ten times. The gene calls are TRBV24-1 and TRBJ2-1; perhaps TRBD2 as D (6 bases). V was trimmed by 3 bases and J by 11 bases, leaving 19 bases between them. CDR3 length: 15 amino acids. The germline gives CDR1 KGHDR, CDR2 SFDVKD. CDR3 DNA: TGTGCCACCAGTGATCGTGATCAGGGAGGTAGTAAGCAGTTCTTC. This gives the protein CATSDRDQGGSKQFF.

In its sample, this clone was seen many times. The rearrangement uses TRBV4-3 and TRBJ2-3; maybe TRBD1 (5 bases). Germline CDR1 LGHNA, CDR2 YSLEER. The CDR3 has 13 amino acids. The V gene lost 2 bases and the J gene lost 4 bases, with 7 bases spanning the gap. As DNA, the CDR3 is TGCGCCAGCAGCCAACAGGGTTCAGATACGCAGTATTTT. Its translation: CASSQQGSDTQYF.

This clone was observed at least ten times. This chain joins TRBV6-1 and TRBJ2-7; D is perhaps TRBD1 or TRBD2 (5 bases each). The CDR3 has 13 residues. The V end was cut by 5 bases, the J end by 5 bases, with 13 bases between. Germline V gene data show CDR1 as MNHNS and CDR2 as SASEGT. CDR3 protein: CASSSGTGHEQYF. The CDR3 coding sequence is TGTGCCAGCAGTTCCGGGACCGGTCACGAGCAGTACTTC.

This chain uses TRBV28 with TRBJ2-7; 10 bases line up with TRBD2. Germline-derived CDR1 and CDR2 are MDHEN and SYDVKM. After removal of 3 bases from V and 3 bases from J, the junction contained 8 bases not matched to a gene. This CDR3 has 16 residues. This CDR3 reads CASSFLLAGVDYEQYF. The CDR3 DNA is TGTGCCAGCAGTTTTCTGCTAGCGGGAGTCGACTACGAGCAGTACTTC.

The chain couples TRBV30 to TRBJ2-1; TRBD1 matches 9 bases. Germline V gene sequence: CDR1 GTSNPN, CDR2 SVGIG (reference sequence). This CDR3 has 12 amino acids. With 5 bases clipped from V and 9 bases from J, the junction kept 5 bases outside the gene matches. The chain's CDR3 is CAWEGQGGEQFF. DNA for the CDR3: TGTGCCTGGGAGGGACAGGGAGGTGAGCAGTTCTTC.

Ten or more counts support this clone. The J gene is TRBJ1-6, the V gene TRBV15; D gene ambiguous. The ends were cut back, 0 bases at V and 9 bases at J, with 12 bases in the middle. CDR1 and CDR2 (germline): LNHNV, YYDKDF (reference sequence). This CDR3 is 15 amino acids long. CDR3 residues: CATSRETATTSPLHF. CDR3 in DNA: TGTGCCACCAGCAGAGAGACCGCAACAACTTCACCCCTCCACTTT.

This clone has at least ten counts. The rearrangement uses TRBV6-1 and TRBJ1-1, with unresolved D. V lost 3 bases, J lost 4 bases, and 15 bases lay in between. This CDR3 has 15 residues. Per the germline V gene, CDR1 is MNHNS and CDR2 is SASEGT. The DNA for the CDR3 is TGTGCCAGCAGTGATACGTCTTGGGAGGGCACTGAAGCTTTCTTT. This sequence encodes CASSDTSWEGTEAFF.

Notes on this clone: With a much larger clone just one base away, this may be a read error. This chain joins TRBV27 and TRBJ2-3; possible D gene TRBD1, 6 bases. The CDR3 spans 15 residues. The germline V gene encodes CDR1 MNHEY and CDR2 SMNVEV (reference sequence). Trimming removed 6 bases at V and 1 base at J, with 14 bases between. CDR3 nucleotides: TGTGCCAGCAGCCCCGGGTGGGGGCGCACAGATACGCAGTATTTT. Translated, it gives CASSPGWGRTDTQYF.

In its sample, this clone was seen many times. The chain recombines TRBV7-2 with TRBJ2-5; perhaps TRBD2 as D (5 bases). Germline values: CDR1 SGHTA, CDR2 FQGNSA. The ends were cut back, 7 bases at V and 5 bases at J, with 11 bases in the middle. The CDR3 contains 12 residues. In nucleotides, the CDR3 is TGTGCCAGCACCGAACGGAGGGAGACCCAGTACTTC. The encoded protein is CASTERRETQYF.

Many counts were recorded for this clone. This sequence joins TRBV18 and TRBJ1-2, with D possibly TRBD1 on 5 matching bases. Germline CDR1 reads KGHSH; CDR2 reads LQKENI. The CDR3 totals 13 residues. Trimming left V 3 bases short and J 6 bases short, with 11 bases between. CDR3 in amino acids: CASSPQGPDGYTF. CDR3 DNA sequence: TGTGCCAGCTCACCCCAGGGACCGGATGGCTACACCTTC.

This clone has at least ten counts. This chain uses TRBV20-1 with TRBJ1-1; tentatively, D is TRBD1 (6 bases). Germline V lookup: CDR1 DFQATT, CDR2 SNEGSKA (reference sequence). With 3 bases removed from V and 1 base from J, the gap between germline ends came to 15 bases. This CDR3 is built from 15 residues. The CDR3 nucleotides read TGCAGTGCTAGTTTAATTTCGACAGGGAACACTGAAGCTTTCTTT. It specifies CSASLISTGNTEAFF.

This clone was counted ten times or more. The rearrangement uses TRBV2 and TRBJ2-3, with D possibly being TRBD1 (6 bases). Trimming took off 0 bases at V and 2 bases at J, with 12 bases between the two ends. Germline V gene data show CDR1 as SNHLY and CDR2 as FYNNEI. CDR3 size: 16 residues. The CDR3 is CASSEAWGPDTDTQYF. The CDR3 nucleotides are TGTGCCAGCAGTGAAGCGTGGGGGCCCGACACAGATACGCAGTATTTT. Based on the CDR3 plus reference TRBV2 and TRBJ2-3, the full variable domain is EPEVTQTPSHQVTQMGQEVILRCVPISNHLYFYWYRQILGQKVEFLVSFYNNEISEKSEIFDDQFSVERPDGSNFTLKIRSTKLEDSAMYFCASSEAWGPDTDTQYFGPGTRLTVL.

This clone has at least ten counts. The CDR3 DNA sequence: TGTGCCAGCAGCCACGACAGGCCCTTTAACTATGGCTACACCTTC. It yields the protein CASSHDRPFNYGYTF. The chain employs TRBV5-4 and TRBJ1-2, with a tentative D call TRBD1 (6 bases). The germline gives CDR1 SGHNT, CDR2 YYREEE (reference sequence). CDR3 length: 15 amino acids. V was pared by 4 bases and J by 1 base, with 14 bases between.

This clone was counted at least ten times. This sequence joins TRBV30 and TRBJ2-2; TRBD1 matches 7 bases. Germline lookup yields CDR1 GTSNPN and CDR2 SVGIG (reference sequence). Losses at the gene ends were 2 bases for V and 3 bases for J; bases not matched to a gene: 3. The CDR3 totals 14 residues. Here the CDR3 reads CAWSWDSYTGELFF. In nucleotides, the CDR3 is TGTGCCTGGAGTTGGGACAGCTACACCGGGGAGCTGTTTTTT.

This clone was found many times. The chain employs TRBV6-1 and TRBJ2-1; 7 bases match TRBD2. Germline V gene sequence: CDR1 MNHNS, CDR2 SASEGT. The CDR3 consists of 14 residues. V lost 4 bases and J lost 8; bases outside the gene matches: 8. DNA for the CDR3: TGTGCCAGCAGTGCCCAGACTAGCAACTATGAGCAGTTCTTC. Its translation is CASSAQTSNYEQFF.

The chain joins TRBV6-1 to TRBJ1-3; D not resolved. V gave up 6 bases and J gave up 10 bases, with 28 bases separating them. CDR3 size: 17 residues. In germline, CDR1 is MNHNS, CDR2 SASEGT. CDR3: CASRHEQQARWLGTIYF. CDR3 sequence (DNA): TGTGCCAGCAGACATGAACAGCAGGCTCGCTGGTTGGGGACCATATATTTT.

This clone occurred many times. The chain uses TRBV4-3 and TRBJ2-4; TRBD2 agrees at 8 bases. CDR1 is LGHNA and CDR2 is YSLEER in the germline V gene. This CDR3 has 16 residues. With 0 bases clipped from V and 4 bases from J, the junction kept 5 bases outside the gene matches. The CDR3 bases are TGCGCCAGCAGCCAAGATGAGACTAGCGAAAAAAACATTCAGTACTTC. This sequence encodes CASSQDETSEKNIQYF.

This clone was detected many times. The J gene is TRBJ2-5, the V gene TRBV11-3, with 7 positions matching TRBD1. Trimming at V came to 6 bases and at J to 4 bases, leaving 8 bases not matched to a gene. In germline, CDR1 is SGHNT, CDR2 YENEEA. The CDR3 runs to 14 residues. The CDR3 nucleotides read TGTGCCAGCAGTCACAGGGGTAGTGGAGAGACCCAGTACTTC. Protein: CASSHRGSGETQYF.